This TCR beta chain emerged from a study of technical replicates of blood from several donors (dated by TCRdb to 2016 to 2017). The library came from the immunoSEQ multiplex PCR assay. In TCRdb, the immuneACCESS table is reduced to in-frame sequences with V and J assigned. These tables do not hold every clone; where another copy was compared, an unresolved V gene accounts for under half, and the others remain unexplained. This sample lists about 70,000 clones; approximately 97% were detected once. Approximately 0.21% of the sample is held by the ten biggest clonotypes. The germline V gene yields SGHDN for CDR1 and FVKESK for CDR2. V gives up 1 base and J gives up 1 base, and the segment between their germline ends measures 16 bases. The CDR3 spans 17 residues, from the cysteine through the phenylalanine. Only the CDR3 DNA is retained, 51 bases long and in frame from the first base. A word on this clone: What this receptor recognizes is not known. Within one base of it there is no much larger clone, and no base qualities were kept.

Sequencing used T cells isolated from PBMCs. Recombination linked TRBV14 to TRBJ2-5; the D region possibly corresponds to TRBD1 (6 bases align). This receptor was taken from a human donor in good health. The sequenced DNA: TGTGCCAGCAGCCAAGCTGTCAGGGGATGGGCCCAAGAGACCCAGTACTTC. This encodes CASSQAVRGWAQETQYF.